The T cell receptor (beta chain) under discussion was sequenced for a study of blood T cell repertoires in COVID-19 (dated by TCRdb to 2019 to 2021). Regarding the complete study: Collaborator samples came from the United States, Italy and Spain and covered acute and convalescent phases of COVID-19. The material from the prospective study consisted of cDNA or gDNA derived from T cells, B-cell-depleted T cells, or PBMCs. Subjects who had been exposed to COVID-19, were actively infected with it, or had recovered from it provided the deeply sampled blood TCRbeta repertoires that made up the dataset. The repertoires were released in a freely available public database meant as a resource for research on the immune response to SARS-CoV-2. The samples were drawn from the first 160 participants of the ongoing ImmuneRACE study and from 1,254 subjects provided by 6 global collaborators. Sample metadata almost always included a de-identified subject ID, COVID-19 status, age in years and sex. HLA class I and class II types, where available, came from metadata supplied by the sample provider rather than from assay-based typing. Overall study results and their limits: Clinical and demographic metadata were provided uncurated, with the amount varying by source and participant.

Participants in the prospective study were aged about 18 to 95 years, lived in some 24 United States geographic areas, and enrolled through a virtual design. Cohort assignment in the prospective study relied on participant-reported clinical history from a screening survey and a study questionnaire. ImmuneRACE Cohort 3 recovered participants were defined by two consecutive negative NP/OP PCR tests, healthcare professional clearance, or symptom resolution. Each participant in the prospective study had whole blood, serum and a nasopharyngeal or oropharyngeal swab collected by mobile phlebotomists. Participants in the prospective study had the option to provide additional blood draws and questionnaires over an approximately two-month period. Blood samples from the prospective study were shipped frozen or at room temperature prior to DNA extraction. This clone was detected only a few times. The specificity of this receptor is unknown. It has no much larger one-base neighbor in the sample; base qualities were not kept.

TCRbeta CDR3 regions were amplified from genomic DNA by means of the immunoSEQ Assay, a bias-controlled multiplex PCR. The original pipeline was this. The number of nucleated cells in each sample was estimated by amplification of reference gene primers within the assay. Sequence reads were collapsed and filtered to measure the absolute abundance of every unique TCRbeta CDR3 rearrangement. For each sample, productive Simpson clonality was calculated as the square root of Simpson's diversity index across productive rearrangements. TCRdb's version of the immuneACCESS table is confined to in-frame rearrangements and falls short of the full clone set. An unresolved V gene accounts for under half of the shortfall where checked; the remainder is of unknown origin. V and J calls and clone size are as listed in that table; D and trimming were resolved from the DNA. This sample is represented by about 480,000 clones; approximately 90% of them were singletons. Of the sample, 8% to 9.5% falls within the top ten clones.

Sequencing was performed on PBMCs or T cells enriched from blood (not recorded which). This receptor was taken from a woman aged 55 to 70 who had recovered from COVID-19.

The CDR3 protein: CASSLNSPLNTEAFF. The nucleotides read TGTGCCAGCAGCTTAAACAGCCCCCTGAACACTGAAGCTTTCTTT. The chain links TRBV7-9 with TRBJ1-1; the D gene remains uncertain. Its CDR3 holds 15 amino acids, cysteine through phenylalanine. The kept DNA is CDR3 alone, 45 bases in frame from the first base. V loses 2 bases of germline sequence and J loses 0 bases, and the interval between the two ends is 10 bases. From the germline V gene (reference sequence), CDR1 is SEHNR and CDR2 is FQNEAQ.